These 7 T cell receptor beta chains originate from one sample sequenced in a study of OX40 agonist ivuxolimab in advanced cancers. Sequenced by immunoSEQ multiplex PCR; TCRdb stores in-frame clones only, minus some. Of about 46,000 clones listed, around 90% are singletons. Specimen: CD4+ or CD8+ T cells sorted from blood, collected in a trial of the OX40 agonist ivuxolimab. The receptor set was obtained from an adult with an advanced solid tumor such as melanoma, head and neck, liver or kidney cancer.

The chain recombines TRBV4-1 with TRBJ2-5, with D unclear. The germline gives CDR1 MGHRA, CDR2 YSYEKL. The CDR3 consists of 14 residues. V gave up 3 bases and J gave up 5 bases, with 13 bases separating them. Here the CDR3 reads CASSQLRGVETQYF. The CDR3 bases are TGCGCCAGCAGCCAGCTTAGAGGTGTGGAGACCCAGTACTTC.

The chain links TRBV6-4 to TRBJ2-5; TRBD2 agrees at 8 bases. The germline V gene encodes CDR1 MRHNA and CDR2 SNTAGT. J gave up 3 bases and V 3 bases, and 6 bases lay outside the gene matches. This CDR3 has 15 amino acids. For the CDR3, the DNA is TGTGCCAGCAGTGAGGTAGCGGGGAGTGAAGAGACCCAGTACTTC. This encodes CASSEVAGSEETQYF.

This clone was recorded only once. CDR3 protein: CASSLAAGRDEKLFF. DNA for the CDR3: TGTGCCAGCAGCTTAGCGGCAGGGCGAGATGAAAAACTGTTTTTT. The chain joins TRBV7-6 to TRBJ1-4, with D possibly TRBD1 on 5 matching bases. Deletions cut 0 bases from V and 6 bases from J, with 11 bases between. Germline V gene data show CDR1 as SGHVS and CDR2 as FNYEAQ. This CDR3 has 15 residues. Combining the CDR3 with reference TRBV7-6 and TRBJ1-4 gives the whole variable domain GAGVSQSPRYKVTKRGQDVALRCDPISGHVSLYWYRQALGQGPEFLTYFNYEAQQDKSGLPNDRFSAERPEGSISTLTIQRTEQRDSAMYRCASSLAAGRDEKLFFGSGTQLSVL.

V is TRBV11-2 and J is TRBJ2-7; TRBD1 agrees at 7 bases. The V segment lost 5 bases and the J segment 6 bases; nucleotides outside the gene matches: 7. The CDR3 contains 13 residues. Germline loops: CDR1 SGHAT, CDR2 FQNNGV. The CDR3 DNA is TGTGCCAGCAGCCCTGTCGAGGGGGCCGAGCAGTACTTC. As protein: CASSPVEGAEQYF.

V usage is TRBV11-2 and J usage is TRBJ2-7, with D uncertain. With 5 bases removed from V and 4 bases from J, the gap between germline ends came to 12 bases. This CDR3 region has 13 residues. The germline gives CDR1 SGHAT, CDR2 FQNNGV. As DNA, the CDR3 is TGTGCCAGCAGCCGTGTGTTGGGGTACGAGCAGTACTTC. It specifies CASSRVLGYEQYF.

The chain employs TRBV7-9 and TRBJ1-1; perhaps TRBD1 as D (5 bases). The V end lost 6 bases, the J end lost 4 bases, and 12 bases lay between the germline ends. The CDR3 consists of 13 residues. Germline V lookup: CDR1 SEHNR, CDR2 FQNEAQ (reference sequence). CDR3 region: CASRSGGATEAFF. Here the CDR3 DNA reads TGTGCCAGCAGGTCCGGAGGGGCCACTGAAGCTTTCTTT.

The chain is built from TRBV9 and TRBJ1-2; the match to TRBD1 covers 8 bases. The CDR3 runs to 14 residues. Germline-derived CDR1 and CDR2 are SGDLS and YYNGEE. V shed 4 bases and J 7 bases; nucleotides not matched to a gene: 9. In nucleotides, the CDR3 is TGTGCCAGCAGCCCGGGGACAGGTTTTGTTGGCTACACCTTC. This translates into CASSPGTGFVGYTF. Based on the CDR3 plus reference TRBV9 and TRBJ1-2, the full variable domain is DSGVTQTPKHLITATGQRVTLRCSPRSGDLSVYWYQQSLDQGLQFLIQYYNGEERAKGNILERFSAQQFPDLHSELNLSSLELGDSALYFCASSPGTGFVGYTFGSGTRLTVV.